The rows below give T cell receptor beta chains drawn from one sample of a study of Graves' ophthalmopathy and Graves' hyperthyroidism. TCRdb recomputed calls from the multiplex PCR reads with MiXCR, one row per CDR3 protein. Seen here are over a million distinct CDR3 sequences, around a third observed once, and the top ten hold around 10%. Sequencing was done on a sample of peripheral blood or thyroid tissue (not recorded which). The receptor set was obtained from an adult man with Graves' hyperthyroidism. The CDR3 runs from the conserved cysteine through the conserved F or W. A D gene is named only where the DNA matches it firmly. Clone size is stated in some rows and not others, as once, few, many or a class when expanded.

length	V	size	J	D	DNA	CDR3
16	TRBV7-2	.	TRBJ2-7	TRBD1	TGTGCCAGCAGCTTAAGTTTAGGGGGCCCAGACTACGAGCAGTACTTC	CASSLSLGGPDYEQYF
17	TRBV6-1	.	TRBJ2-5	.	TGTGCCAGCAGTGAATATGAAATCAGGGCAGTCCAAGAGACCCAGTACTTC	CASSEYEIRAVQETQYF
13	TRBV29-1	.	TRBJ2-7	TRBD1	TGCAGCGTTGGCCGACAGGGGACTTACGAGCAGTACTTC	CSVGRQGTYEQYF
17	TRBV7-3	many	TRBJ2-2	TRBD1	TGTGCCAGCAGCTCTACATCCGGGACAGGGGCGACCGGGGAGCTGTTTTTT	CASSSTSGTGATGELFF
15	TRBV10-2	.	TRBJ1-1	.	TGCGCCAGCAGTGAGGACAGCCTCTTCGTCACTGAAGCTTTCTTT	CASSEDSLFVTEAFF
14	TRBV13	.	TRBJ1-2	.	TGTGCCAGCAGCTTAGGCCGGACAGACTATGGCTACACCTTC	CASSLGRTDYGYTF
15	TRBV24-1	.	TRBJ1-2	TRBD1	TGTGCCACCAGTGAAAGTCGCGACAGGGTGGGAGGCTACACCTTC	CATSESRDRVGGYTF
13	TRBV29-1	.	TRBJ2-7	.	TGCAGCGTTGGGGGGGAACAGGGAGGCGAGCAGTACTTC	CSVGGEQGGEQYF
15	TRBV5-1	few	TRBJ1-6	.	TGCGCCAGCAGCTTGAGTTCGGCACGTAATTCACCCCTCCACTTT	CASSLSSARNSPLHF
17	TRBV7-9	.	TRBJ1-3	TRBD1	TGTGCCAGCAGCTTCGCGACGCTCCAGACAGGGAGAAACACCATATATTTT	CASSFATLQTGRNTIYF
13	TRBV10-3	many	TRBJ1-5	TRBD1	TGTGCCATCAGAGGGGGCAGCAATCAGCCCCAGCATTTT	CAIRGGSNQPQHF
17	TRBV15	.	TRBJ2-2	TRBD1	TGTGCCACCAGCAGAGTCATTGGACAGGGGGCTGCCGGGGAGCTGTTTTTT	CATSRVIGQGAAGELFF
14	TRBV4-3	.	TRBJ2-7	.	TGCGCCAGCAGCCAAGTCCTGGGATACTACGAGCAGTACTTC	CASSQVLGYYEQYF
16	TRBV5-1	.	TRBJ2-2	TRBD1	TGCGCCAGCAGCTTGGCCCGGGACAGACACACCGGGGAGCTGTTTTTT	CASSLARDRHTGELFF
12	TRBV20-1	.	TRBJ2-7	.	TGCAGTGCTAGACACGAACACTACGAGCAGTACTTC	CSARHEHYEQYF
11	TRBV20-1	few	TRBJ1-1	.	TGCAGTGCTAGGCGGGACACTGAAGCTTTCTTT	CSARRDTEAFF
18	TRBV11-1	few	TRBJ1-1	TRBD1	TGTGCCAGCAGCCCTCAGACAGGGGATCTGAGGTTGGACACTGAAGCTTTCTTT	CASSPQTGDLRLDTEAFF
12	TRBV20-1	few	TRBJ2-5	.	TGCAGTGCTAGAGCGGACACAAAGACCCAGTACTTC	CSARADTKTQYF
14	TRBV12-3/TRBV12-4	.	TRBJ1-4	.	TGTGCCAGCAGTTTTGGGGGGTCGAATGAAAAACTGTTTTTT	CASSFGGSNEKLFF
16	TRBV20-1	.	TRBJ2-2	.	TGCAGTGCTAGAGGTGACAAGGGCGCGAACACCGGGGAGCTGTTTTTT	CSARGDKGANTGELFF
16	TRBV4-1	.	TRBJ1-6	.	TGCGCCAGCAGCCAGGATGGACAGCTCTATAATTCACCCCTCCACTTT	CASSQDGQLYNSPLHF
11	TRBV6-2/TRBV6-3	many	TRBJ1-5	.	TGTGCCAGCAGTTCGTCGGGACGCCCCCATTTT	CASSSSGRPHF
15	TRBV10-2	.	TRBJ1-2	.	TGCGCCAGCATAGCCCCTGGACAAGCCTTGGGTGGCTACACCTTC	CASIAPGQALGGYTF
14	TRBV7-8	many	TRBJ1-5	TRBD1	TGTGCCAGCAGCGGCGGGACAGGGCATCAGCCCCAGCATTTT	CASSGGTGHQPQHF
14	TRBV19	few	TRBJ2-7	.	TGTGCCAGTAGTAGCATCCAGGGGGGCTACGAGCAGTACTTC	CASSSIQGGYEQYF
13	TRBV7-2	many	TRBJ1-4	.	TGTGCCAGCAGCTTCACAGGGAAGGAAAAACTGTTTTTT	CASSFTGKEKLFF
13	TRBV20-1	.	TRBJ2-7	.	TGCAGTGCTAGAGCTTGGCCCCTCCCCGAGCAGTACTTC	CSARAWPLPEQYF
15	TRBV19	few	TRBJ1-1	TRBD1	TGTGCCAGCACCGAGCGGGATCAGGGGGACACTGAAGCTTTCTTT	CASTERDQGDTEAFF
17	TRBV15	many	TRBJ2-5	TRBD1	TGTGCCACCAGCAGAGAAGGGGGCAGGGGGCGCCGGAAGACCCAGTACTTC	CATSREGGRGRRKTQYF
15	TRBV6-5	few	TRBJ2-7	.	TGTGCCAGCAGTTACCCCGGATGGAGGGCGTACGAGCAGTACTTC	CASSYPGWRAYEQYF
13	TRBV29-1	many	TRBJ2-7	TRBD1	TGCAGCGTGAGGACAGGCCCCCCCTACGAGCAGTACTTC	CSVRTGPPYEQYF
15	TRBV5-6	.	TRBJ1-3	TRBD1	TGTGCCAGCAGCCGCGGGACAGGGTATGGAAACACCATATATTTT	CASSRGTGYGNTIYF
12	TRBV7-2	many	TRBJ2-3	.	TGTGCCAGCAGCGCCTACACAGATACGCAGTATTTT	CASSAYTDTQYF
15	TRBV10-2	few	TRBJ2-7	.	TGCGCCAGCAGTGAGCCGGGTAGGGTCGCCTACGAGCAGTACTTC	CASSEPGRVAYEQYF
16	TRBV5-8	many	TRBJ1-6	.	TGTGCCAGCAGCTTTGCTTCGGGGCAGAGGAATTCACCCCTCCACTTT	CASSFASGQRNSPLHF
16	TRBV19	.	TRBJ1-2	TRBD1	TGTGCCAGCAGCCGAATCCGGACAGGAGAAAACTATGGCTACACCTTC	CASSRIRTGENYGYTF
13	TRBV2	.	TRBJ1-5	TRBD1	TGTGCCAGCGTGGACAGGGTGAACCAGCCCCAGCATTTT	CASVDRVNQPQHF
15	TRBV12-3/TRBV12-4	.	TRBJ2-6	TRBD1	TGTGCCAGCAGTCAGGACAGGGCTGGGGCCAACGTCCTGACTTTC	CASSQDRAGANVLTF
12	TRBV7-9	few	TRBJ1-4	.	TGTGCCAGCAGCCCCTCTGAGGGGAAACTGTTTTTT	CASSPSEGKLFF
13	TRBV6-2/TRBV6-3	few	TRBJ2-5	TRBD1	TGTGCCAGCACTCCACAGGGGGTCGAGACCCAGTACTTC	CASTPQGVETQYF
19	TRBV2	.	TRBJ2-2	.	TGTGCCAGCAGTGCGAATCACCCAGGGGACCTCCCAGTTGTCGGGGAGCTGTTTTTT	CASSANHPGDLPVVGELFF
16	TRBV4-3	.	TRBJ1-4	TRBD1	TGCGCCAGCAGCCAAGATTCGGGACAGGGGAATGAAAAACTGTTTTTT	CASSQDSGQGNEKLFF
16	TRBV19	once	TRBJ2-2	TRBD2	TGTGCCAGTAGTCCCTCCGGGAGGGCGGGGTCCGGGGAGCTGTTTTTT	CASSPSGRAGSGELFF
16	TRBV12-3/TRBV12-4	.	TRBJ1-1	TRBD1	TGTGCCAGCAGTTTAAGGGGGCGTACCCGTGAAACTGAAGCTTTCTTT	CASSLRGRTRETEAFF
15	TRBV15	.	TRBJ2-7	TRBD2	TGTGCCACCAGCAGAGATATCACTAGCGGGAGAGAGCAGTACTTC	CATSRDITSGREQYF
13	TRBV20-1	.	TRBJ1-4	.	TGCAGTGCTAGCTCCCCGGGCAGCGAAAAACTGTTTTTT	CSASSPGSEKLFF
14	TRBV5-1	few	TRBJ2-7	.	TGCGCCAGCAGTACAGGGAATACGTATACCGAGCAGTACTTC	CASSTGNTYTEQYF
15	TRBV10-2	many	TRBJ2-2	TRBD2	TGCGCCAGCATCCCTAGCGGGGGGGCCGGCGGGGAGCTGTTTTTT	CASIPSGGAGGELFF
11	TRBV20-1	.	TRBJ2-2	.	TGCAGTTTTGGTAGGGACGGGGAGCTGTTTTTT	CSFGRDGELFF
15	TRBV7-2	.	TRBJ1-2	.	TGTGCCAGCAGTGACGACAGTTGGGACAACTATGGCTACACCTTC	CASSDDSWDNYGYTF
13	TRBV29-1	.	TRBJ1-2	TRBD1	TGCAGCTTTAGGACAGGGGGTTCTTTTGGCTACACCTTC	CSFRTGGSFGYTF
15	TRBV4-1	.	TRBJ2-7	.	TGCGCCAGCAGCCAGGAGAACTTACGGGGTTACGAGCAGTACTTC	CASSQENLRGYEQYF
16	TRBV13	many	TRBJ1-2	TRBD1	TGTGCCAGCAGCCAGGACAGGGGATCCCCCGGAAATGGCTACACCTTC	CASSQDRGSPGNGYTF
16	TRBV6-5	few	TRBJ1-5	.	TGTGCCAGCAGTTCCATAAAGGGGAATCGTAATCAGCCCCAGCATTTT	CASSSIKGNRNQPQHF
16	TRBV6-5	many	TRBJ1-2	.	TGTGCCAGCAGTGAAGCCATTTGGGGAGGGGTCTATGGCTACACCTTC	CASSEAIWGGVYGYTF